This is a list of T cell receptor beta chains from one sample in a study of human T cells and chemical hapten exposure. A single record per CDR3 protein comes from TCRdb applying MiXCR to the RACE reads. This table has 150,000 to 200,000 distinct CDR3 sequences, under 25% appearing once. Sequencing used whole blood, obtained in connection with sensitization to the hapten diphenylcyclopropenone (DPC). The receptors come from a woman aged 40 to 50 with alopecia areata. Some clones in this sample may be carry-over from other donors' samples. The CDR3 runs from the conserved cysteine through the conserved F or W. The order of the fields is D gene, J gene, clone size, V gene, CDR3 DNA, CDR3 protein. A D gene is named only where the DNA matches it firmly. Expanded clones are given a class, and other clones once, few, many or no size at all.

TRBD2 TRBJ2-3 many TRBV29-1 TGCAGCTTGACTAGCGGGGTCCGGGATACGCAGTATTTT CSLTSGVRDTQYF
. TRBJ2-6 . TRBV6-5 TGTGCCAGCAGTCCCGCTAGTTCTGGGGCCAACGTCCTGACTTTC CASSPASSGANVLTF
. TRBJ1-1 few TRBV20-1 TGCAGTCCCGAAGGGGGTCCCCTGAACACTGAAGCTTTCTTT CSPEGGPLNTEAFF
TRBD2 TRBJ2-1 . TRBV27 TGTGCCAGCTACGGACTAGCCGCTTCCTACAATGAGCAGTTCTTC CASYGLAASYNEQFF
TRBD2 TRBJ2-2 few TRBV11-3 TGTGCCAGCAGCCCAGGACTAGCGGGATTCGGGGAGCTGTTTTTT CASSPGLAGFGELFF
. TRBJ1-3 few TRBV28 TGTGCCAGCAGTCCCGGGACACCCGGAAACACCATATATTTT CASSPGTPGNTIYF
. TRBJ2-7 . TRBV7-9 TGTGCCAGCACCGGAGGGTACGGACTACCAGTCGAGCAGTACTTC CASTGGYGLPVEQYF
. TRBJ2-7 few TRBV29-1 TGCAGCGTTGAAGATCGTACAGGGTCTTTTTACGAGCAGTACTTC CSVEDRTGSFYEQYF
TRBD2 TRBJ2-3 . TRBV29-1 TGCAGCGTTGAAGGGCGGGAGCTTCAAACAGATACGCAGTATTTT CSVEGRELQTDTQYF
TRBD2 TRBJ2-2 . TRBV5-1 TGCGCCAGCAGCTTGCAGGTAGCGGGAGGGCCGAGCACCGGGGAGCTGTTTTTT CASSLQVAGGPSTGELFF
TRBD1 TRBJ2-1 . TRBV7-2 TGTGCCAGCAGCTTAAATGGACAGGGAATATACAATGAGCAGTTCTTC CASSLNGQGIYNEQFF
. TRBJ1-6 . TRBV9 TGTGCCAGCATTAATCATTCACCCCTCCACTTT CASINHSPLHF
TRBD2 TRBJ2-7 few TRBV20-1 TGCAGTGCTAGGGGACTAGCTAGAGAGCAGTACTTC CSARGLAREQYF
. TRBJ2-7 . TRBV9 TGTGCCAGCAGCGAGCAGGGGATCCCCTACGAGCAGTACTTC CASSEQGIPYEQYF
. TRBJ1-5 . TRBV6-6 TGTGCCATTCAGGGTAGCAATCAGCCCCAGCATTTT CAIQGSNQPQHF
TRBD1 TRBJ2-1 . TRBV5-1 TGCGCCAGCAACCCAGGGGGCTACAATGAGCAGTTCTTC CASNPGGYNEQFF